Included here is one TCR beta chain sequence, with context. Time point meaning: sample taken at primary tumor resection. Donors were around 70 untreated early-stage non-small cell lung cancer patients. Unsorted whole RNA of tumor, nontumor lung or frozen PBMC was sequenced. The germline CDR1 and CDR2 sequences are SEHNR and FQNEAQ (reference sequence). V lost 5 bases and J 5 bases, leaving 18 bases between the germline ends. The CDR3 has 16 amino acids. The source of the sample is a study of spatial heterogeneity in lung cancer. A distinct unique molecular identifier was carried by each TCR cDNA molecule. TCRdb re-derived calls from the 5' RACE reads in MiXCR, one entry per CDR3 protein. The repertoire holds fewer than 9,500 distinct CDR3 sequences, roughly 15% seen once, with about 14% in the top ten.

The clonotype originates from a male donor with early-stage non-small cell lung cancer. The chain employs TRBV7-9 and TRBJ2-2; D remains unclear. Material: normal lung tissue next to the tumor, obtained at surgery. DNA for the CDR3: TGTGCCAGCAGCCCGATGGACCCTCAAGGGACCGGGGAGCTGTTTTTT. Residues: CASSPMDPQGTGELFF.